What follows describes a single T cell receptor beta chain. During its preparation, the TCRbeta library received unique molecular identifiers. TCRdb reprocessed the PCR reads with MiXCR, giving one entry per CDR3 protein. There are about 78,000 distinct CDR3 sequences in the sample; over 12% occur only once, and 25% to 30% lies in the top ten. CDR1 is LGHNA, CDR2 YSLEER, per germline. The CDR3 totals 17 residues. V shed 4 bases, J shed 2 bases, and the junction held 11 bases outside the gene matches. This entry is derived from a study of T-cell reconstitution after alpha-beta-depleted transplantation in children.

This chain connects TRBV4-3 to TRBJ1-2; TRBD1 matches 9 bases. The receptor was derived from a male patient under 10 years old who had a stem cell transplant for acute lymphoblastic leukemia, so the T cells may come from the graft donor. The sample in question was PBMCs, mostly from graft donor cells, obtained 180 days after TCRalphabeta/CD19-depleted stem cell transplant. This CDR3 is CASSPRVGQGLNYGYTF. In DNA, the CDR3 is TGCGCCAGCAGCCCAAGGGTCGGACAGGGGCTGAACTATGGCTACACCTTC.